This T cell receptor beta chain was recorded in a study of blood T cell repertoires in COVID-19 (dated by TCRdb to the early 2020s). Some background on the complete study: The collaborator samples originated in the United States, Italy and Spain and spanned the acute and convalescent phases of COVID-19. The prospective study material was composed of cDNA or gDNA derived from T cells, B-cell-depleted T cells, or PBMCs. Subjects who had been exposed to COVID-19, were actively infected with it, or had recovered from it provided the deeply sampled blood TCRbeta repertoires that made up the dataset. The repertoires were released in a freely available public database intended as a resource for research on the immune response to SARS-CoV-2. The samples were drawn from the first 160 participants of the ongoing ImmuneRACE study and from 950 to 1,500 subjects provided by 6 global collaborators. Sample metadata almost always included a de-identified subject ID, COVID-19 status, age in years and sex. Where available, HLA class I and class II types were obtained from metadata supplied by the sample provider rather than from assay-based typing.

Collaborating institutions collected whole blood in K2EDTA tubes following their own protocols. For TCRbeta analysis, collaborators shipped samples in one of three forms: frozen whole blood, isolated PBMCs, or DNA extracted from either of those sample types. Points the paper makes about the study in general: The amount of clinical and demographic metadata varied by source and participant and was provided uncurated.

Notes on this clone: Its antigen is not yet known. Per-nucleotide qualities are absent, and no much larger clonotype sits a single base away.

TCRbeta CDR3 regions were amplified from genomic DNA using the immunoSEQ Assay, a bias-controlled multiplex PCR. The study's own analysis went as follows. Nucleated cell counts per sample were estimated from amplification of reference gene primers within the assay. To quantify the absolute abundance of each unique TCRbeta CDR3 rearrangement, sequence reads were collapsed and filtered. For each sample, productive Simpson clonality was calculated as the square root of Simpson's diversity index over productive rearrangements. The source is immuneACCESS, and TCRdb retained only in-frame sequences with V and J called. Part of the clones is not carried over; for the studies checked, unresolved V genes explain less than half of this, and the remainder is unexplained. V and J calls and clone size are as listed in that table; D and trimming were resolved from the DNA. The sample table records about 210,000 clones; almost 85% of these occur just once. The ten largest make up approximately 8% of the sample.

The germline V gene supplies CDR1 SNHLY and CDR2 FYNNEI. V is trimmed back by 0 bases and J by 6 bases, and the junction contains 6 bases that no gene match accounts for. Including the terminal cysteine and phenylalanine, the CDR3 comprises 15 residues. Here the CDR3 DNA is all that survives: 45 bases in frame from base 1. The receptor was isolated from a woman aged 50 to 65 with active or convalescent COVID-19. The sequenced sample consisted of peripheral blood. The V and J segments used are TRBV2 and TRBJ1-2; 8 of the junction bases match TRBD1. CDR3 region: CASSEAFKGQDGYTF. The nucleotide sequence reads as follows: TGTGCCAGCAGTGAAGCGTTTAAGGGACAGGATGGCTACACCTTC.